These 13 T cell receptor beta chains share one sample of origin, sequenced in a study of response to subunit inactivated influenza vaccine listed by TCRdb under 2018. Library creation used RT-PCR. Data came from an Illumina HiSeq 2500. The public reads were run again by TCRdb, first through fastp at Q25 and then through MiXCR, and only productive beta chains were kept. Each entry merges the rows of one CDR3 protein and shows their most common DNA and genes. The table for this sample lists some 500,000 distinct CDR3 sequences; approximately 15% of them were counted only once. The ten largest clones capture 3% to 3.5% of the sample. The sample in question was CD4+ T cells sorted from PBMCs, obtained about 24 months after vaccination. Every receptor here comes from a man between 50 and 75 years old who received an inactivated influenza vaccine. Donor details come from another sample of the same person, matched by shared clones.

The V and J genes are TRBV28 and TRBJ2-7; D uncertain. With 9 bases removed from V and 2 bases from J, the gap between germline ends came to 5 bases. In germline, CDR1 is MDHEN, CDR2 SYDVKM. The CDR3 runs 10 residues. The CDR3 sequence: CASGPYEQYF. CDR3 bases: TGTGCCAGTGGCCCCTACGAGCAGTACTTC.

This clonotype has a count of ten or more. This sequence joins TRBV29-1 and TRBJ2-1; 7 bases fit TRBD2. V lost 4 bases, J lost 7 bases, and 10 bases stayed unmatched. The V gene's germline CDR1 is SQVTM and CDR2 ANQGSEA. The CDR3 contains 14 residues. The chain's CDR3 is CSVGLTSLYNEQFF. DNA for the CDR3: TGCAGCGTTGGATTGACTAGCTTATATAATGAGCAGTTCTTC.

Regarding this clonotype: The junction shows a germline mismatch at one end, possibly a read error. The chain uses TRBV20-1 and TRBJ1-5; D uncertain. From germline, CDR1 is DFQATT and CDR2 SNEGSKA (reference sequence). This CDR3 contains 13 residues. The CDR3 is CSGRGNSNQPQHF. The CDR3 DNA is TGCAGTGGTAGAGGTAATAGCAATCAGCCCCAGCATTTT.

The chain links TRBV5-5 to TRBJ1-5; D ambiguous. CDR1 and CDR2 (germline): SGHKS, YYEKEE (reference sequence). V shed 0 bases and J shed 9 bases, with 13 bases lying between them. The CDR3 extends over 14 amino acids. The CDR3 region has the DNA TGTGCCAGCAGCTTGGGATGGTCGGAGGGGCCCCAGCATTTT. Amino acids: CASSLGWSEGPQHF. The whole variable domain, filled in from reference TRBV5-5 and TRBJ1-5, reads DAGVTQSPTHLIKTRGQQVTLRCSPISGHKSVSWYQQVLGQGPQFIFQYYEKEERGRGNFPDRFSARQFPNYSSELNVNALLLGDSALYLCASSLGWSEGPQHFGDGTRLSIL.

This clonotype has more than one count but fewer than ten. The rearrangement links TRBV4-1 to TRBJ2-3; D may correspond to TRBD1 or TRBD2 (5 bases each). Germline-derived CDR1 and CDR2 are MGHRA and YSYEKL. This CDR3 has 15 residues. Trimming took off 4 bases at V and 2 bases at J, with 13 bases between the two ends. DNA of the CDR3: TGCGCCAGCAGCCTACAAACCGGGGCCACAGATACGCAGTATTTT. Translation gives CASSLQTGATDTQYF.

This clonotype was seen more than once but under ten times. The chain combines TRBV2 with TRBJ2-7; 8 bases are shared with TRBD1. After removal of 5 bases from V and 2 bases from J, the junction contained 8 bases not matched to a gene. Per the germline V gene, CDR1 is SNHLY and CDR2 is FYNNEI. The CDR3 extends over 15 amino acids. In DNA, the CDR3 is TGTGCCAGCAGTCTCGGACAGGGTACTCCCTACGAGCAGTACTTC. It codes for CASSLGQGTPYEQYF.

This clonotype was observed a few times. The V and J genes are TRBV4-2 and TRBJ2-2; 10 bases agree with TRBD2. V was pared by 4 bases and J by 4 bases, with 12 bases of the junction left unmatched. The CDR3 runs to 18 residues. Looked up from germline, CDR1 is LGHNA and CDR2 is YNFKEQ. The CDR3 spells CASSLETSGRRGTGELFF. The CDR3, as DNA: TGTGCCAGCAGCCTTGAGACTAGCGGGCGGAGGGGCACCGGGGAGCTGTTTTTT.

This clonotype came up a few times. V usage is TRBV5-1 and J usage is TRBJ2-2; possibly TRBD1 for D (6 bases). The CDR3 has 15 amino acids. Germline CDR1 reads SGHRS; CDR2 reads YFSETQ. Trimming took 2 bases from V and 5 from J, leaving 13 bases between them. The CDR3 bases are TGCGCCAGCAGCTTCGCAGGGGTACAGACCGGGGAGCTGTTTTTT. This sequence encodes CASSFAGVQTGELFF.

The chain recombines TRBV18 with TRBJ2-1; D is tentatively TRBD1 or TRBD2 (5 bases each). The CDR3 runs to 13 residues. Trimming cost V 6 bases and J 10 bases, with 16 bases left between them. From germline, CDR1 is KGHSH and CDR2 LQKENI. CDR3 sequence: CASSRSRDQEQFF. CDR3 bases: TGTGCCAGCTCCCGAAGCCGGGACCAAGAGCAGTTCTTC.

This clonotype was observed a handful of times. J is TRBJ2-3 and V is TRBV5-1; the D gene is possibly TRBD2 (6 bases). The CDR3 has 16 residues. V was cut by 3 bases and J by 1 base, with 15 bases left in between. CDR1 is SGHRS and CDR2 is YFSETQ in the germline V gene. CDR3 in DNA: TGCGCCAGCAGCTCTGGAATTGCTAGCGGCACAGATACGCAGTATTTT. Its translation is CASSSGIASGTDTQYF.

V usage is TRBV12-3 or TRBV12-4 and J usage is TRBJ2-1, with TRBD2 matching 12 bases. J lost 6 bases, V lost 3 bases, and 12 bases had no gene match. This CDR3 comprises 18 residues. DNA for the CDR3: TGTGCCAGCAGTTTTCCTCTCCCCCTAGCGGGAGGGCCCAATGAGCAGTTCTTC. Its translation is CASSFPLPLAGGPNEQFF.

The V gene is TRBV7-9, the J gene TRBJ2-5; 9 bases map to TRBD1. The CDR3 length is 16 residues. Germline CDR1 SEHNR, CDR2 FQNEAQ (reference sequence). With V trimmed by 5 bases and J by 9 bases, 16 bases remained unmatched. CDR3 sequence: CASSAQGQGGPFAQYF. Here the CDR3 DNA reads TGTGCCAGCAGCGCACAGGGACAGGGCGGGCCCTTCGCCCAGTACTTC.

The chain links TRBV7-6 to TRBJ2-3; D gene ambiguous. The length of the CDR3 is 15 residues. V lost 4 bases and J 4 bases, leaving 15 bases between the germline ends. Germline V CDR1 and CDR2: SGHVS, FNYEAQ. The CDR3 loop reads CASSSGTATADTQYF. CDR3 DNA: TGTGCCAGCAGCTCCGGAACCGCCACTGCAGATACGCAGTATTTT.